This entry is about one T cell receptor beta chain. The antigen is not known. Trimming removed 2 bases at V and 0 bases at J, with 17 bases between. CDR1 is MDHEN, CDR2 SYDVKM, per germline. The CDR3 is 17 amino acids. Molecular barcoding with unique molecular identifiers was used for the TCRbeta library. TCRdb redid the calling of the PCR reads with MiXCR, one entry per CDR3 protein. The sample yields about 590,000 distinct CDR3 sequences, approximately 13% seen once. The data were obtained in a study of T-cell reconstitution after alpha-beta-depleted transplantation in children. Whole-study findings and limits: Several hundred rapidly expanded clones from non-depleted graft cells reportedly supplied alpha-beta T cells about two months post-transplant. T-cell counts and diversity at one year post-transplant came mainly from newly produced T cells.

The sample consisted of PBMCs, mostly from graft donor cells, taken 360 days after TCRalphabeta/CD19-depleted stem cell transplant. The clonotype was recovered from a male patient between 5 and 17 years old who had a stem cell transplant for acute myeloid leukemia, so the T cells may come from the graft donor. This chain connects TRBV28 to TRBJ2-7, with D perhaps matching TRBD1 or TRBD2 (6 bases each). The CDR3, as DNA: TGTGCCAGCAGTTTAGTAGGGGGGCAAATCCTCTCCTACGAGCAGTACTTC. It yields the protein CASSLVGGQILSYEQYF.